A single T cell receptor (beta chain) is shown here with its context. This table comes from immunoSEQ multiplex PCR, and its TCRdb copy is limited to in-frame clones, with some not included. The data show tens of thousands of clones, with about 86% seen just once and over 5% held by the top ten. This record belongs to a study of technical replicates of blood from several donors. Germline lookup yields CDR1 LNHNV and CDR2 YYDKDF (reference sequence). Trimming pared 4 bases from V and 6 bases from J, leaving 3 bases between. This CDR3 is built from 11 residues. The chain is built from TRBV15 and TRBJ2-2; D call uncertain. This sequence originates from a human donor in good health. Some clones in this sample may be carry-over from other donors' samples. Sequencing was carried out using PBMCs. The CDR3 nucleotides are TGTGCCACCAGCACTTCCGGGGAGCTGTTTTTT. Translating it yields CATSTSGELFF.